A single sample gave rise to the 11 T cell receptor beta chains below, sequenced in a study of cytomegalovirus exposure and HLA in healthy donors. 60 Vbeta and 13 Jbeta primers were used in PCR. TCRdb keeps only in-frame clones here, not all; method: immunoSEQ multiplex PCR. This sample has 66,000 or so clones, with 89% found just once. The specimen sequenced was PBMCs. These TCRs come from a man younger than 45 in good health and CMV-seropositive.

The rearrangement links TRBV5-1 to TRBJ2-2; 10 bases fit TRBD2. The germline CDR1 and CDR2 sequences are SGHRS and YFSETQ. The CDR3 has 15 residues. The V segment lost 7 bases and the J segment 2 bases; nucleotides outside the gene matches: 5. CDR3 nucleotide sequence: TGCGCCAGCCTAGCGGGAGCCCTAAACACCGGGGAGCTGTTTTTT. This encodes CASLAGALNTGELFF.

The rearrangement links TRBV6-5 to TRBJ2-1; no clear D gene. Trimming removed 4 bases from V and 0 bases from J, with 13 bases in between. The CDR3 has 16 residues. Germline CDR1 reads MNHEY; CDR2 reads SVGAGI. For the CDR3, the DNA is TGTGCCAGCAGTTCCCCTCGTCCTATCTCCTACAATGAGCAGTTCTTC. This translates into CASSSPRPISYNEQFF.

This clone was counted once. The chain uses TRBV25-1 and TRBJ2-1; D is unresolved. The CDR3 has 13 residues. Trimming removed 2 bases at V and 3 bases at J, with 5 bases between. The germline V gene encodes CDR1 MGHDK and CDR2 SYGVNS. The CDR3 DNA reads as TGTGCCAGCAGTGAACAGGACTACAATGAGCAGTTCTTC. This translates into CASSEQDYNEQFF.

V is TRBV5-4 and J is TRBJ2-3; TRBD2 matches at 8 bases. V shed 2 bases, J shed 8 bases, and the junction held 7 bases outside the gene matches. Germline CDR1 reads SGHNT; CDR2 reads YYREEE (reference sequence). This CDR3 region has 14 residues. The CDR3 DNA is TGTGCCAGCAGCTTTGGAGCGGGAGAAGCTACGCAGTATTTT. Its protein product is CASSFGAGEATQYF.

V is TRBV30 and J is TRBJ2-4; a weak D match, TRBD2 (6 bases). Trimming pared 0 bases from V and 7 bases from J, leaving 13 bases between. The CDR3 has 14 amino acids. Per the germline V gene, CDR1 is GTSNPN and CDR2 is SVGIG (reference sequence). The CDR3 sequence is CAWSVRWGVNIQYF. In nucleotides, the CDR3 is TGTGCCTGGAGTGTACGTTGGGGGGTCAACATTCAGTACTTC. The full variable domain, completed using reference TRBV30 and TRBJ2-4, is SQTIHQWPATLVQPVGSPLSLECTVEGTSNPNLYWYRQAAGRGLQLLFYSVGIGQISSEVPQNLSASRPQDRQFILSSKKLLLSDSGFYLCAWSVRWGVNIQYFGAGTRLSVL.

The chain combines TRBV14 with TRBJ2-1; 11 bases fit TRBD1. The CDR3 is made up of 15 amino acids. The V segment lost 3 bases and the J segment 6 bases; nucleotides outside the gene matches: 4. Germline assignment: CDR1 SGHDN and CDR2 FVKESK. CDR3 protein: CASSHRDRGGNEQFF. As DNA, the CDR3 is TGTGCCAGCAGCCACCGGGACAGGGGGGGCAATGAGCAGTTCTTC.

The chain links TRBV18 to TRBJ2-2, with D possibly TRBD2 on 6 matching bases. This CDR3 has 16 amino acids. In germline, CDR1 is KGHSH, CDR2 LQKENI. The germline V and J ends were trimmed by 3 bases and 4 bases, with 15 bases remaining between them. CDR3 in amino acids: CASSPTVGGVTGELFF. CDR3 nucleotide sequence: TGTGCCAGCTCACCGACGGTGGGGGGAGTCACCGGGGAGCTGTTTTTT.

This clone was observed a handful of times. The CDR3 coding sequence is TGTGCCAGCAGTGCTTTGCAGGGCATGAACACTGAAGCTTTCTTT. Its protein product is CASSALQGMNTEAFF. The chain links TRBV6-1 to TRBJ1-1; D possibly corresponds to TRBD1 (5 bases). Germline V lookup: CDR1 MNHNS, CDR2 SASEGT. V lost 4 bases, J lost 0 bases, and 12 bases lay in between. The CDR3 is made up of 15 amino acids.

The chain carries TRBV7-9 and TRBJ1-5; 8 nucleotides line up with TRBD1. Losses at the gene ends were 5 bases for V and 3 bases for J; bases not matched to a gene: 15. This CDR3 region has 18 residues. Looked up from germline, CDR1 is SEHNR and CDR2 is FQNEAQ (reference sequence). In DNA, the CDR3 is TGTGCCAGCAGCCTCTACAGGGGGAACGAGGGGTTCAATCAGCCCCAGCATTTT. Its protein is CASSLYRGNEGFNQPQHF.

The chain carries TRBV7-9 and TRBJ2-2; 11 bases align to TRBD2. CDR3 length: 19 residues. Per the germline V gene, CDR1 is SEHNR and CDR2 is FQNEAQ (reference sequence). With 2 bases clipped from V and 6 bases from J, the junction kept 14 bases outside the gene matches. The CDR3, as DNA: TGTGCCAGCAGCTTACGTGCCCGGACCGGGACTAGCGGTGCCGGGGAGCTGTTTTTT. It encodes CASSLRARTGTSGAGELFF.

The chain employs TRBV5-1 and TRBJ2-2, with 11 bases matching TRBD1. CDR3 size: 17 residues. CDR1 and CDR2 (germline): SGHRS, YFSETQ. J lost 5 bases, V lost 0 bases, and 6 bases had no gene match. The CDR3 loop reads CASSLAGTGGLTGELFF. The CDR3 DNA reads as TGCGCCAGCAGCTTGGCCGGGACAGGGGGTTTAACCGGGGAGCTGTTTTTT.